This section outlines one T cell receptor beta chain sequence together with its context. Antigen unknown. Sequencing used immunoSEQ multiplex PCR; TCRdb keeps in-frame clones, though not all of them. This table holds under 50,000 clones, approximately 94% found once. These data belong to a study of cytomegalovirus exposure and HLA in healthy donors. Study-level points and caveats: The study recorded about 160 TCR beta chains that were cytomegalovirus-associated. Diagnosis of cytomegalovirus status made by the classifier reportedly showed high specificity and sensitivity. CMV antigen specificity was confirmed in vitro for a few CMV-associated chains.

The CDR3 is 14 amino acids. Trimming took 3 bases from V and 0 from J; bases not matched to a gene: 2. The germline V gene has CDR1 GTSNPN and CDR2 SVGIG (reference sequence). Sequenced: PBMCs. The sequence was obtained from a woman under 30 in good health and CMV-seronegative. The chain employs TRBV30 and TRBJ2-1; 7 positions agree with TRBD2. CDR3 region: CAWSAGVSYNEQFF. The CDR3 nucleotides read TGTGCCTGGAGCGCGGGAGTCTCCTACAATGAGCAGTTCTTC.